This is a list of T cell receptor beta chains from one sample in a study of response to subunit inactivated influenza vaccine. TCRdb ran MiXCR on the RT-PCR reads and lists one entry per CDR3 protein. The table records under 500,000 distinct CDR3 sequences, around 9.9% of them present only once. The starting material was PBMCs from blood, obtained 40 to 50 days after vaccination. These receptors were collected from a man between 45 and 60 years old who received an inactivated influenza vaccine. Both conserved end residues are part of each CDR3. D genes are given only for firm matches. Only some rows state a clone size, as once, few, many or a class for expanded clones.

v_call,clone_size,j_call,d_call,cdr3_nt,cdr3_aa
TRBV6-1,few,TRBJ1-2,TRBD1,TGTGCCAGCAGTAGGGGACAGGGCAGGGGCGGCTACACCTTC,CASSRGQGRGGYTF
TRBV4-3,few,TRBJ2-7,TRBD1,TGCGCCAGCAGCCCTGGGGGGACAGGGGCCTACGAGCAGTACTTC,CASSPGGTGAYEQYF
TRBV7-9,NA,TRBJ2-3,TRBD2,TGTGCCAGCAGCTTATGGGGAGCGGGAGTTCCGACAGATACGCAGTATTTT,CASSLWGAGVPTDTQYF
TRBV7-2,NA,TRBJ1-3,NA,TGTGCCAGCAGCTTAGTATCTCCAAACACCATATATTTT,CASSLVSPNTIYF
TRBV12-3/TRBV12-4,many,TRBJ2-7,TRBD2,TGTGCCAGCAGCCTAGCGGGAGGGCCCTACGAGCAGTACTTC,CASSLAGGPYEQYF
TRBV20-1,NA,TRBJ2-7,NA,TGCAGTGCTAGATCCCATGAAGGACCCGAGCAGTACTTC,CSARSHEGPEQYF
TRBV12-3/TRBV12-4,NA,TRBJ2-2,NA,TGTGCCAGCTGCCTAGTGATCGCCGGGGAGCTGTTTTTT,CASCLVIAGELFF
TRBV12-3/TRBV12-4,few,TRBJ1-1,TRBD1,TGTGCCAGCAGAAAATTGGGACAGGGGGTAAACACTGAAGCTTTCTTT,CASRKLGQGVNTEAFF
TRBV12-3/TRBV12-4,few,TRBJ1-2,NA,TGTGCCAGCAGTTTCACACGGGACTATGGCTACACCTTC,CASSFTRDYGYTF
TRBV11-1,NA,TRBJ2-2,TRBD2,TGTGCCAGCCAGCTCGGGATAGCGGGACCTAGAAACACCGGGGAGCTGTTTTTT,CASQLGIAGPRNTGELFF
TRBV20-1,many,TRBJ2-1,TRBD2,TGCAGTGCTACTACCGGACTAGCGAATAACCACAATGAGCAGTTCTTC,CSATTGLANNHNEQFF
TRBV12-3/TRBV12-4,few,TRBJ2-1,NA,TGTGCCAGCACATGGCAGGGTACAGCACAACTTAACAATGAGCAGTTCTTC,CASTWQGTAQLNNEQFF
TRBV20-1,few,TRBJ1-1,NA,TGCAGTGCTTTACCTCTGGCGGGGGGCCTCACTGAAGCTTTCTTT,CSALPLAGGLTEAFF
TRBV12-3/TRBV12-4,NA,TRBJ2-4,TRBD1,TGTGCCAGCAAAGGACAGGGCCGCAAAAACATTCAGTACTTC,CASKGQGRKNIQYF
TRBV10-3,few,TRBJ1-5,TRBD1,TGTGCCATCAGTGTTACAGGGGGCAATCAGCCCCAGCATTTT,CAISVTGGNQPQHF
TRBV25-1,NA,TRBJ2-6,NA,TGTGCCAGCAGTGACCCGGGGGCCACTGGGGCCAACGTCCTGACTTTC,CASSDPGATGANVLTF
TRBV6-2/TRBV6-3,NA,TRBJ2-1,TRBD1,TGTGCCAGCAGTTACTCCGGGACAGGCGATTTGTATGAGCAGTTCTTC,CASSYSGTGDLYEQFF
TRBV11-2,NA,TRBJ2-5,TRBD2,TGTGCCAGCAGCTTAGTTCGGGCTAGCGGGTTTAACCCCAGGGTCGGAGAGACCCAGTACTTC,CASSLVRASGFNPRVGETQYF
TRBV12-3/TRBV12-4,few,TRBJ2-2,NA,TGTGCCAGCACCAGGGGCGAAGGCACCGGGGAGCTGTTTTTT,CASTRGEGTGELFF
TRBV5-1,NA,TRBJ1-2,TRBD1,TGCGCCAGCAGCCGAACGGGACAGGGGTCCTATGGCTACACCTTC,CASSRTGQGSYGYTF
TRBV7-9,NA,TRBJ2-2,TRBD1,TGTGCCAGCAGTTCATCGGGACAGGAGACGAACACCGGGGAGCTGTTTTTT,CASSSSGQETNTGELFF
TRBV6-1,few,TRBJ1-5,NA,TGTGCCAGCAGCCCCACGGGGCTGCTCAATCAGCCCCAGCATTTT,CASSPTGLLNQPQHF
TRBV29-1,NA,TRBJ2-7,NA,TGCAGCGTCGCAGCGGGTGGATTAGAGCAGTACTTC,CSVAAGGLEQYF
TRBV5-1,few,TRBJ2-3,NA,TGCGCCAGCACCCTGAGTAGGGGCCCAGATACGCAGTATTTT,CASTLSRGPDTQYF
TRBV11-2,NA,TRBJ2-1,NA,TGTGCCAGCAGCCATGGAATGCGGGGGCCAGTGACGCATGAGCAGTTCTTC,CASSHGMRGPVTHEQFF
TRBV5-5,NA,TRBJ2-6,NA,TGTGCCAGCAGCTTCCAGTGGCGCACTGGGGCCAACGTCCTGACTTTC,CASSFQWRTGANVLTF
TRBV24-1,many,TRBJ2-1,NA,TGTGCCACCGGTGATTCGCACCTGGAGCAGTTCTTC,CATGDSHLEQFF
TRBV20-1,many,TRBJ2-3,NA,TGCAGTGCTAGAGCGCGGGATACGCAGTATTTT,CSARARDTQYF
TRBV2,few,TRBJ2-7,TRBD1,TGTGCCAGCACCCGAACAGGGGGCGCCTCCTACGAGCAGTACTTC,CASTRTGGASYEQYF
TRBV7-8,few,TRBJ2-1,NA,TGTGCCAGCAGTCCATCCAAGCTAGGGTTGGAGTTCTTC,CASSPSKLGLEFF
TRBV28,many,TRBJ2-3,NA,TGTGCCAGCAGTTTATTCACAGATACGCAGTATTTT,CASSLFTDTQYF
TRBV5-4,NA,TRBJ2-5,NA,TGTGCCAGCAGTTTTACAGGGCTCGAGACCCAGTACTTC,CASSFTGLETQYF
TRBV7-8,NA,TRBJ1-1,TRBD1,TGTGCCAGCACATCCGGGACAGGCCTAAAGAACACTGAAGCTTTCTTT,CASTSGTGLKNTEAFF